The 10 T cell receptor beta chains below were found in one sample sequenced in a study of PD-L1 blockade in urothelial cancer. Sequencing used immunoSEQ multiplex PCR; TCRdb keeps in-frame clones, though not all of them. In the table there are 53,000 or so clones, more than 75% of which are singletons. Time point reported: peripheral blood 6 weeks after treatment start. This specimen consisted of PBMCs, obtained around atezolizumab (anti-PD-L1) treatment. These receptors all stem from a man aged 60 to 75 with urothelial cancer.

A single count supports this clone. This chain uses TRBV6-1 with TRBJ2-1; 8 bases are a match to TRBD1. This CDR3 region has 14 residues. Germline V gives CDR1 MNHNS, CDR2 SASEGT. V dropped 4 bases and J dropped 6; count of bases not matched to a gene: 5. CDR3 coding DNA: TGTGCCAGCAGTGCCCGGGACAGGAGCAATGAGCAGTTCTTC. Residues: CASSARDRSNEQFF.

The CDR3 nucleotides are TGTGCCAGCAGCTTACTACAGGGGGCTAGCTATGGCTACACCTTC. This codes for CASSLLQGASYGYTF. The chain has TRBV9 and TRBJ1-2, with TRBD1 matching over 9 bases. Germline-derived CDR1 and CDR2 are SGDLS and YYNGEE. V lost 4 bases to trimming and J lost 4 bases; unmatched junction nucleotides: 8. CDR3 size: 15 residues.

Only one count was recorded for this clone. The rearrangement joins TRBV25-1 to TRBJ1-4; D is unresolved. This CDR3 has 15 residues. The V end lost 3 bases, the J end lost 3 bases, and 11 bases lay between the germline ends. Looked up from germline, CDR1 is MGHDK and CDR2 is SYGVNS. CDR3 nucleotide sequence: TGTGCCAGCAGTGACTATGGAGGAGCTAATGAAAAACTGTTTTTT. This encodes CASSDYGGANEKLFF.

There are a few counts of this clone. The V call is TRBV15, the J call TRBJ1-5; the match to TRBD1 covers 9 bases. The CDR3 is 14 amino acids. Trimming cost V 9 bases and J 3 bases; bases outside gene matches: 6. Germline V gene data show CDR1 as LNHNV and CDR2 as YYDKDF (reference sequence). CDR3 sequence: CATKDRGYNQPQHF. As DNA, the CDR3 is TGTGCCACGAAGGACAGGGGATACAATCAGCCCCAGCATTTT.

Details on this clone: At one end, the junction sequence differs from germline, possibly due to a read error. The chain links TRBV10-3 to TRBJ2-7; the D gene is possibly TRBD2 (5 bases). Germline values: CDR1 ENHRY, CDR2 SYGVKD. The CDR3 has 12 residues. For the CDR3, the DNA is TGTGCCATCAGTGAGTCGATCGGACTGTCAGACTTC. Translating gives CAISESIGLSDF.

The rearrangement links TRBV7-2 to TRBJ2-7, with TRBD2 matching 7 bases. Looked up from germline, CDR1 is SGHTA and CDR2 is FQGNSA. CDR3 length: 13 residues. J was trimmed by 4 bases and V by 3 bases; bases with no gene match: 3. Here the CDR3 DNA reads TGTGCCAGCAGCTTTACGGGGGGTTACGAGCAGTACTTC. This translates into CASSFTGGYEQYF.

The chain combines TRBV14 with TRBJ1-4, with D unclear. The germline V gene has CDR1 SGHDN and CDR2 FVKESK. The CDR3 is made up of 15 amino acids. V was shortened by 1 base and J by 10 bases, with 16 bases between the two germline ends. CDR3 protein: CASSQAGGQAGKLFF. The CDR3 bases are TGTGCCAGCAGCCAAGCTGGTGGGCAGGCTGGAAAACTGTTTTTT.

The chain employs TRBV7-2 and TRBJ2-7; 7 nucleotides agree with TRBD1. This CDR3 is built from 15 residues. Germline V CDR1 and CDR2: SGHTA, FQGNSA. The J segment lost 3 bases and the V segment lost 0 bases, leaving 5 bases of the junction unmatched. DNA for the CDR3: TGTGCCAGCAGCTTAGCAGGGGGCGCGAACTACGAGCAGTACTTC. Amino acid sequence: CASSLAGGANYEQYF.

This sequence joins TRBV6-4 and TRBJ1-6, with TRBD1 matching over 8 bases. The junction had 0 bases not matched to a gene; V was cut back by 3 bases and J by 5 bases. Germline V gene data show CDR1 as MRHNA and CDR2 as SNTAGT. There are 14 residues in the CDR3. CDR3 sequence reads: CASSEDRDNSPLHF. The CDR3 DNA follows: TGTGCCAGCAGTGAGGACAGGGATAATTCACCCCTCCACTTT.

The genes are TRBV28 and TRBJ2-3; no clear D gene. Germline lookup yields CDR1 MDHEN and CDR2 SYDVKM. The CDR3 consists of 13 residues. Trimming removed 5 bases from V and 4 bases from J, with 10 bases in between. CDR3 sequence: CASSGIEADTQYF. In DNA form, the CDR3 reads TGTGCCAGCAGTGGTATTGAGGCAGATACGCAGTATTTT.